Following are 2 T cell receptor beta chains from one sample sequenced in a study of blood T cell repertoires in COVID-19. Only in-frame clones appear in the TCRdb table, and some are missing; sequencing was by immunoSEQ multiplex PCR. The sample includes around 210,000 clones, approximately 85% of them seen just once. Input material: peripheral blood. The receptors stem from a man aged 50 to 59 with COVID-19, enrolled during active disease.

The gene calls are TRBV7-2 and TRBJ1-1; TRBD1 matches 7 bases. The CDR3 totals 14 residues. CDR1 SGHTA and CDR2 FQGNSA come from the germline V gene. V lost 5 bases, J lost 0 bases, and 3 bases stayed unmatched. CDR3 in amino acids: CASSQGGLNTEAFF. The CDR3 DNA is TGTGCCAGCAGCCAGGGGGGTCTGAACACTGAAGCTTTCTTT.

This clone was picked up one time. At one end, the junction sequence differs from germline, possibly due to a read error. This chain uses TRBV7-7 with TRBJ2-1, with D possibly TRBD2 on 5 matching bases. From germline, CDR1 is SSHAT and CDR2 FNYEAQ (reference sequence). The CDR3 is 14 residues long. The CDR3 reads CASSLALTSNEQFF. As DNA, the CDR3 is TGTGCTAGCAGCTTAGCGCTCACCAGCAATGAGCAGTTCTTC.